This T cell receptor (beta chain) came from a study of cytomegalovirus exposure and HLA in healthy donors. General study points: It was found in a later analysis that first-cohort TCR clusters tended to co-occur in the 100 to 150 validation repertoires.

Sequenced by immunoSEQ multiplex PCR; TCRdb stores in-frame clones only, minus some. Seen here are a few hundred thousand clones, 90% observed once, and the top ten hold under 0.45%. With respect to this clone: Its antigen is unknown. An end of the junction differs from the germline gene, which may be a read error. In the same sample, other DNA sequences code for this CDR3.

Germline V lookup: CDR1 LGHNA, CDR2 YSLEER. The CDR3 covers 13 residues. The rearrangement uses TRBV4-3 and TRBJ1-5, with D uncertain. The sample comprised PBMCs. The clonotype was recovered from a woman aged 18 to 35 in good health and CMV-seronegative. The CDR3 region has the DNA TGCGCCAGCAGCCAAGATAGCGATCAGCCCCAGCATTTT. Translating it yields CASSQDSDQPQHF.